These T cell receptor beta chains were read from a single sample in a study of blood T cells in healthy people across ages. TCRdb independently ran MiXCR on the 5' RACE reads; one entry per CDR3 protein. The sample consists of about 930,000 distinct CDR3 sequences, roughly 29% of them appearing once. These sequences were also reported in another study, on T cells of mothers and their children.

The sequencing sample was made of blood. Receptor source: a woman in her 40s in good health. Each CDR3 is given with its conserved first and last residue. A D gene is named only where the DNA matches it firmly. Clone size is stated in some rows and not others, as once, few, many or a class when expanded.

TRBV27	TRBD1	.	TRBJ1-1	CASSLFSTDRGNTEAFF	TGTGCCAGCAGTTTATTTTCTACGGACAGGGGGAACACTGAAGCTTTCTTT
TRBV5-1	TRBD1	.	TRBJ2-7	CASSEGQGAPYEQYF	TGCGCCAGCAGCGAGGGACAGGGGGCCCCCTACGAGCAGTACTTC
TRBV24-1	.	few	TRBJ2-2	CATAPAARNTGELFF	TGTGCCACGGCTCCGGCGGCCCGAAACACCGGGGAGCTGTTTTTT
TRBV29-1	TRBD2	many	TRBJ2-3	CSVRTSGEDTQYF	TGCAGCGTGAGGACTAGCGGGGAGGATACGCAGTATTTT
TRBV5-1	.	few	TRBJ2-7	CASSEDTGWEQYF	TGCGCCAGCAGTGAGGACACCGGGTGGGAGCAGTACTTC
TRBV28	TRBD1	many	TRBJ1-2	CASSSRDRGSSNYGYTF	TGTGCCAGCAGTTCCAGGGACAGGGGGTCTAGTAACTATGGCTACACCTTC
TRBV2	TRBD1	.	TRBJ2-7	CASTPGTESYEQYF	TGTGCCAGCACCCCCGGGACAGAGTCCTACGAGCAGTACTTC
TRBV9	.	.	TRBJ2-5	CASSAGDGRTQYF	TGTGCCAGCAGCGCTGGGGACGGTCGGACCCAGTACTTC
TRBV7-2	.	.	TRBJ2-6	CASSHNSAGANVLTF	TGTGCCAGCAGCCATAACAGTGCTGGGGCCAACGTCCTGACTTTC
TRBV5-1	.	.	TRBJ2-2	CASSSGMINTGELFF	TGCGCCAGCAGCTCCGGGATGATAAACACCGGGGAGCTGTTTTTT
TRBV19	.	few	TRBJ1-1	CASSRRGENTEAFF	TGTGCCAGTAGCCGCCGGGGCGAGAACACTGAAGCTTTCTTT
TRBV7-2	.	.	TRBJ2-3	CASSLVVRSQGTDTQYF	TGTGCCAGCAGCTTAGTTGTTCGGTCTCAGGGCACAGATACGCAGTATTTT
TRBV14	.	few	TRBJ2-4	CASSQGRGNIQYF	TGTGCCAGCAGCCAAGGACGCGGAAACATTCAGTACTTC
TRBV18	.	many	TRBJ1-4	CASSPGTVKEKLFF	TGTGCCAGCTCACCCGGGACGGTAAAAGAAAAACTGTTTTTT
TRBV12-3/TRBV12-4	TRBD1	.	TRBJ2-2	CASSFTGATNTGELFF	TGTGCCAGCAGTTTCACAGGGGCGACGAACACCGGGGAGCTGTTTTTT
TRBV7-2	TRBD2	many	TRBJ2-4	CASSPLSSGIQYF	TGTGCCAGCAGCCCTTTGAGTAGCGGGATTCAGTACTTC
TRBV9	TRBD1	.	TRBJ1-4	CASSRRDSSTNEKLFF	TGTGCCAGCAGCCGAAGGGACAGCTCAACTAATGAAAAACTGTTTTTT
TRBV12-3/TRBV12-4	.	.	TRBJ1-1	CASTLARVGEAFF	TGTGCCAGCACTCTTGCCCGAGTCGGTGAAGCTTTCTTT
TRBV6-2/TRBV6-3	.	.	TRBJ1-1	CASRYQGEAFF	TGTGCCAGCAGATATCAGGGGGAAGCTTTCTTT
TRBV20-1	.	.	TRBJ1-2	CSAGVLRPDSLYGYTF	TGCAGTGCTGGAGTCCTTAGACCTGACAGCCTCTATGGCTACACCTTC
TRBV29-1	.	.	TRBJ2-7	CSVEDWSQGLREQYF	TGCAGCGTTGAAGATTGGTCCCAGGGCCTGCGGGAGCAGTACTTC
TRBV29-1	TRBD2	few	TRBJ2-2	CSVLRGGSTGELFF	TGCAGCGTGCTTCGGGGAGGGAGTACCGGGGAGCTGTTTTTT
TRBV9	.	few	TRBJ2-5	CASSRFGGGETQYF	TGTGCCAGCAGCCGCTTCGGGGGCGGCGAGACCCAGTACTTC
TRBV9	.	many	TRBJ2-1	CASSVGLLGSYNEQFF	TGTGCCAGCAGCGTAGGACTTCTCGGCTCCTACAATGAGCAGTTCTTC
TRBV29-1	.	many	TRBJ2-1	CSVEDEDGSYNEQFF	TGCAGCGTTGAAGACGAGGACGGTTCCTACAATGAGCAGTTCTTC
TRBV5-1	.	.	TRBJ1-6	CASSLGPQGYNSPLHF	TGCGCCAGCAGCTTGGGACCTCAGGGCTATAATTCACCCCTCCACTTT
TRBV20-1	TRBD1	many	TRBJ2-7	CSAWDSYSYEQYF	TGCAGTGCATGGGACAGTTACTCCTACGAGCAGTACTTC
TRBV20-1	TRBD2	.	TRBJ2-1	CSARRPAGGNYNEQFF	TGCAGTGCCCGGCGCCCAGCGGGAGGAAACTACAATGAGCAGTTCTTC
TRBV6-2/TRBV6-3	.	many	TRBJ2-7	CASTEGQGKYEQYF	TGTGCCAGCACCGAGGGGCAGGGGAAGTACGAGCAGTACTTC
TRBV20-1	.	.	TRBJ2-1	CSATPSDWGQFF	TGCAGTGCTACCCCGTCGGACTGGGGGCAGTTCTTC
TRBV11-2	.	many	TRBJ2-1	CASSLGGLAQFF	TGTGCCAGCAGCTTAGGCGGCCTAGCTCAGTTCTTC
TRBV5-1	.	.	TRBJ2-5	CASSSVPEAGETQYF	TGCGCCAGCAGCTCGGTCCCGGAGGCTGGAGAGACCCAGTACTTC
TRBV7-2	TRBD1	.	TRBJ1-1	CASSSTGTEKAFF	TGTGCCAGCAGCTCGACCGGGACAGAGAAAGCTTTCTTT
TRBV2	.	.	TRBJ2-1	CASSPDSNNEQFF	TGTGCCAGCAGTCCGGACAGTAACAATGAGCAGTTCTTC
TRBV30	.	few	TRBJ2-3	CAWSLRRRDTQYF	TGTGCCTGGAGTCTCAGGCGCAGGGATACGCAGTATTTT
TRBV9	.	.	TRBJ2-7	CASSVEAIHEQYF	TGTGCCAGCAGCGTAGAGGCTATTCACGAGCAGTACTTC